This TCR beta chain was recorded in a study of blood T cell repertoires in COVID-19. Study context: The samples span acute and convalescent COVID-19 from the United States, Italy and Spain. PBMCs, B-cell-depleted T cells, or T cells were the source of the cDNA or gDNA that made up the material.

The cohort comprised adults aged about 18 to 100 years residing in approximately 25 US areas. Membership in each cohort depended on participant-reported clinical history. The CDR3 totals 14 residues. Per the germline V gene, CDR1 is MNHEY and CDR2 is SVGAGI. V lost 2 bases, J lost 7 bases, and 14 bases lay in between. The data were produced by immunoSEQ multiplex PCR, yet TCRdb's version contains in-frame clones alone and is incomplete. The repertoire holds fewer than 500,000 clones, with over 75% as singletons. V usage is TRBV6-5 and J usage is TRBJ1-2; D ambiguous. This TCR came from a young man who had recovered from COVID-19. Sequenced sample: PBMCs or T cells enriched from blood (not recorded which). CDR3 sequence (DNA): TGTGCCAGCAGTTACGAGGGAGGTAACCCTGGCTACACCTTC. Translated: CASSYEGGNPGYTF.